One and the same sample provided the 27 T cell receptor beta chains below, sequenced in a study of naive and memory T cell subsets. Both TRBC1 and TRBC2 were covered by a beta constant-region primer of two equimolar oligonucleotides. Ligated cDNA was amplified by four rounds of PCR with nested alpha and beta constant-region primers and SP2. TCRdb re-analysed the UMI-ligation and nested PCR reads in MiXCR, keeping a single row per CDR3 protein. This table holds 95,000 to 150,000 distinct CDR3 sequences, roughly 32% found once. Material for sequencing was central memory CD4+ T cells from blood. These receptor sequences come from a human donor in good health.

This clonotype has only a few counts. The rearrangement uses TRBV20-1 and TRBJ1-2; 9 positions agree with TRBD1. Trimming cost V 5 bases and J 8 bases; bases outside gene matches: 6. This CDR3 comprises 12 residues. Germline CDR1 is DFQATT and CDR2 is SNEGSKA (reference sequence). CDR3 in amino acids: CSAGADRGGYTF. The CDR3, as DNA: TGCAGTGCTGGAGCGGACAGGGGAGGCTACACCTTC.

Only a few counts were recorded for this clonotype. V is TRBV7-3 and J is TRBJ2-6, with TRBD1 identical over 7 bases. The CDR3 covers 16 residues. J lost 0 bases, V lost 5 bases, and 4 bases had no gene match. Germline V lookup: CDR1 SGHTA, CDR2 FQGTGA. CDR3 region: CASSKGASSGANVLTF. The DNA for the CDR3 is TGTGCCAGCAGCAAGGGGGCATCCTCTGGGGCCAACGTCCTGACTTTC.

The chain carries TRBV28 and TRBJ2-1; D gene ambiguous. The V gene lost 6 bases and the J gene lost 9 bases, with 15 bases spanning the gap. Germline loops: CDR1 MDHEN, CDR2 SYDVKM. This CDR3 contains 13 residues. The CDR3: CASSFVGWGEQFF. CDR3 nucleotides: TGTGCCAGCAGCTTCGTTGGTTGGGGTGAGCAGTTCTTC.

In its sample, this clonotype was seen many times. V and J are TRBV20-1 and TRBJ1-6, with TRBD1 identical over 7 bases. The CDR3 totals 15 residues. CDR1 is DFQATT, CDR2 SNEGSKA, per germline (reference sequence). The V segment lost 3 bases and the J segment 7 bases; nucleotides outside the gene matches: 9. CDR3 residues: CSASGPTQGNSPLHF. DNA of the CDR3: TGCAGTGCTAGCGGACCTACACAGGGGAATTCACCCCTCCACTTT.

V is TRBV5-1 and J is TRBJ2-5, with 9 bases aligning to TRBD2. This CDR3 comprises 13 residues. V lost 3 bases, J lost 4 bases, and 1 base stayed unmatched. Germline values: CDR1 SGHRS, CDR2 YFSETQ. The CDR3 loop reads CASSSAGGETQYF. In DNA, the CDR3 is TGCGCCAGCAGCTCAGCGGGAGGAGAGACCCAGTACTTC.

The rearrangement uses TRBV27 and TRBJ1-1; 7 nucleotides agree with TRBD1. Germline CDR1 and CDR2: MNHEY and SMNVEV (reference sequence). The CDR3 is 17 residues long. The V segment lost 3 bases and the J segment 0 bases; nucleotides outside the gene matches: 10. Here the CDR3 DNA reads TGTGCCAGCAGTTTCTGGGGGGTAGGGGGCATGAACACTGAAGCTTTCTTT. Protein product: CASSFWGVGGMNTEAFF.

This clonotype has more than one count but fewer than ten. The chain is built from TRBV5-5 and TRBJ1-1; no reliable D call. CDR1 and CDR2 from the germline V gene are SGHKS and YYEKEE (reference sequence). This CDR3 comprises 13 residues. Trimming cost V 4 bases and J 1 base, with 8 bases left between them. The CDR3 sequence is CASSPDKNTEAFF. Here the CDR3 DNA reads TGTGCCAGCAGCCCAGACAAGAACACTGAAGCTTTCTTT.

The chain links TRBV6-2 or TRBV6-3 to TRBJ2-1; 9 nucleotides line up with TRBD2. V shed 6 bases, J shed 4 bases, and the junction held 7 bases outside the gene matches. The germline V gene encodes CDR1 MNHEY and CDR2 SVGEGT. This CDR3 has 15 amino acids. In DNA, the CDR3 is TGTGCCAGCAGACCGAGCGGGGGGAAATACAATGAGCAGTTCTTC. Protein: CASRPSGGKYNEQFF.

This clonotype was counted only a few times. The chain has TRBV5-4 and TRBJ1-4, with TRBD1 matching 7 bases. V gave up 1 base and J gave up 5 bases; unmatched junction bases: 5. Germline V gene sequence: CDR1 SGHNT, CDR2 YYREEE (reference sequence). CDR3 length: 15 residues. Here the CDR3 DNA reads TGTGCCAGCAGCTTGTCGACAGGGTCAAATGAAAAACTGTTTTTT. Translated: CASSLSTGSNEKLFF.

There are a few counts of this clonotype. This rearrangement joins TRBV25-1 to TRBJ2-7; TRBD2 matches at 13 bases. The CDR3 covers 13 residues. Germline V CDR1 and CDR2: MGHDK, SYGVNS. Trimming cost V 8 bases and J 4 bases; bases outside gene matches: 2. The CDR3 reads CASGGLAGYEQYF. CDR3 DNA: TGTGCCAGCGGGGGACTAGCGGGATACGAGCAGTACTTC.

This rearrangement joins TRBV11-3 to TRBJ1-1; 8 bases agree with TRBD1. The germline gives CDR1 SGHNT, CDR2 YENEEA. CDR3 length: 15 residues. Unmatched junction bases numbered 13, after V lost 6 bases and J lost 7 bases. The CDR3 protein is CASSYQAGGGIEAFF. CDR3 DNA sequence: TGTGCCAGCAGTTATCAGGCAGGGGGCGGCATTGAAGCTTTCTTT. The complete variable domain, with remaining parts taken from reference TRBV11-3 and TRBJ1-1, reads EAGVVQSPRYKIIEKKQPVAFWCNPISGHNTLYWYLQNLGQGPELLIRYENEEAVDDSQLPKDRFSAERLKGVDSTLKIQPAELGDSAVYLCASSYQAGGGIEAFFGQGTRLTVV.

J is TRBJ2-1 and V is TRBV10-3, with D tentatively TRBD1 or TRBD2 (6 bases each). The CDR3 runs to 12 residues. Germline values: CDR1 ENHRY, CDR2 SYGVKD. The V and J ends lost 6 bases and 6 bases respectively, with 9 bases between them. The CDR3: CAISSGANEQFF. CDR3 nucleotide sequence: TGTGCCATCAGCTCGGGGGCCAATGAGCAGTTCTTC.

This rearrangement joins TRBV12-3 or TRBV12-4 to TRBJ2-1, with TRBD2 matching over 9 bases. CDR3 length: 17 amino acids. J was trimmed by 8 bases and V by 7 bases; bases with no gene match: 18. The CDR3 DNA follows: TGTGCCAGCATCCGTGGGGGCGGGAGGGCCGTCCGGGATGAGCAGTTCTTC. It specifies CASIRGGGRAVRDEQFF.

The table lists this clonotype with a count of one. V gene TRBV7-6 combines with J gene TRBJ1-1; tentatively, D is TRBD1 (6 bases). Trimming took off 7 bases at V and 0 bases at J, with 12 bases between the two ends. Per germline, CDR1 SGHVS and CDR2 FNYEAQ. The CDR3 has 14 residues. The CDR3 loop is CASIEGGMNTEAFF. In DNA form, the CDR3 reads TGTGCCAGCATCGAAGGGGGGATGAACACTGAAGCTTTCTTT. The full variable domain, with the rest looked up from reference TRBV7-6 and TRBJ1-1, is GAGVSQSPRYKVTKRGQDVALRCDPISGHVSLYWYRQALGQGPEFLTYFNYEAQQDKSGLPNDRFSAERPEGSISTLTIQRTEQRDSAMYRCASIEGGMNTEAFFGQGTRLTVV.

Here the CDR3 reads CASRSPGLEDYEQYF. In DNA, the CDR3 is TGTGCCAGCAGATCACCGGGACTAGAGGACTACGAGCAGTACTTC. V usage is TRBV28 and J usage is TRBJ2-7; 8 bases are shared with TRBD2. With V trimmed by 6 bases and J by 3 bases, 10 bases remained unmatched. The germline V gene encodes CDR1 MDHEN and CDR2 SYDVKM. This CDR3 is 15 amino acids long.

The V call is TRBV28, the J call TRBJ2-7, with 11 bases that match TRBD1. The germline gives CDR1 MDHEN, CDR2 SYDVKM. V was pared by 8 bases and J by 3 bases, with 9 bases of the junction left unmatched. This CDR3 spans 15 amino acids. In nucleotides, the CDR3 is TGTGCCAGCTTTGATTCGGGACAGGGGGTCTACGAGCAGTACTTC. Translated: CASFDSGQGVYEQYF. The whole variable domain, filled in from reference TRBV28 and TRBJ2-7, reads DVKVTQSSRYLVKRTGEKVFLECVQDMDHENMFWYRQDPGLGLRLIYFSYDVKMKEKGDIPEGYSVSREKKERFSLILESASTNQTSMYLCASFDSGQGVYEQYFGPGTRLTVT.

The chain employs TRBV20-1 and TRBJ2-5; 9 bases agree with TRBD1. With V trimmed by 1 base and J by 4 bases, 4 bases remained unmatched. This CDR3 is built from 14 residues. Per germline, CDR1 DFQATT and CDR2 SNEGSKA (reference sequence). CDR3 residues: CSARGTGAGETQYF. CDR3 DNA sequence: TGCAGTGCTAGAGGGACAGGGGCAGGAGAGACCCAGTACTTC.

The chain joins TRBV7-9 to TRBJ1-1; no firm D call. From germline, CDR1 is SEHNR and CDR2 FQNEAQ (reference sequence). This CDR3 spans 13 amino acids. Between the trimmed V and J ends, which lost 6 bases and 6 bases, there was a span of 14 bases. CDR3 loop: CASSRQPGSEAFF. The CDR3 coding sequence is TGTGCCAGCAGTCGCCAGCCCGGATCTGAAGCTTTCTTT.

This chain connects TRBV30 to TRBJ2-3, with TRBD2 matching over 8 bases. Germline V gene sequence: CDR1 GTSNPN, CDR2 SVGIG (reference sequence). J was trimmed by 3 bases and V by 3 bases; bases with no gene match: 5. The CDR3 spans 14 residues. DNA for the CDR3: TGTGCCTGGAGGGGGACTAGAGAAACAGATACGCAGTATTTT. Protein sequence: CAWRGTRETDTQYF.

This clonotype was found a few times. CDR3 coding DNA: TGTGCCAGCAGCTCCCCTCCCGGGACAGGGACTTCTAGCACAGATACGCAGTATTTT. It is translated as CASSSPPGTGTSSTDTQYF. The chain couples TRBV7-9 to TRBJ2-3; 9 bases are a match to TRBD1. There are 19 residues in the CDR3. The V segment lost 4 bases and the J segment 0 bases; nucleotides outside the gene matches: 14. Germline values: CDR1 SEHNR, CDR2 FQNEAQ (reference sequence). Complete variable domain (other parts from reference TRBV7-9 and TRBJ2-3): DTGVSQNPRHKITKRGQNVTFRCDPISEHNRLYWYRQTLGQGPEFLTYFQNEAQLEKSRLLSDRFSAERPKGSFSTLEIQRTEQGDSAMYLCASSSPPGTGTSSTDTQYFGPGTRLTVL.

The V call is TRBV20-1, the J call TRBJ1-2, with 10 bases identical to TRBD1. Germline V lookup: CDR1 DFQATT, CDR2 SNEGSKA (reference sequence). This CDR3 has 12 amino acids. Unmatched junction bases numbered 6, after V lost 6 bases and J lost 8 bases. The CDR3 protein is CSAKTGGEGYTF. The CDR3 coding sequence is TGCAGTGCCAAGACAGGGGGCGAAGGCTACACCTTC.

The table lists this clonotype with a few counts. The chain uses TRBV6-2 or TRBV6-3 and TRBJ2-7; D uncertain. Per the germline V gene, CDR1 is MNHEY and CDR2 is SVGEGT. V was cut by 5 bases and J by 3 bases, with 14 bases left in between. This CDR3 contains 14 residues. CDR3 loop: CASSTSANRYEQYF. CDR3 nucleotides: TGTGCCAGCAGTACCAGTGCCAACCGCTACGAGCAGTACTTC.

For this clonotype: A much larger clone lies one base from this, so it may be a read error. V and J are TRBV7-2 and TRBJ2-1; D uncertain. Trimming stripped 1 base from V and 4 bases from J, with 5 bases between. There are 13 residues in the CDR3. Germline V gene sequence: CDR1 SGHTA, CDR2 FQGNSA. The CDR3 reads CTSSLGGYNEQFF. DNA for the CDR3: TGTACCAGCAGCTTAGGCGGATACAATGAGCAGTTCTTC.

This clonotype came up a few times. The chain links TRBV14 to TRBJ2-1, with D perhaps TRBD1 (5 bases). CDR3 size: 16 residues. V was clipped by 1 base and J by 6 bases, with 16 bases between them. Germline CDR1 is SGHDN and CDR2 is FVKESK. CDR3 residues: CASSQAGQLRGNEQFF. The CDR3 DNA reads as TGTGCCAGCAGCCAAGCAGGACAACTCCGCGGCAATGAGCAGTTCTTC.

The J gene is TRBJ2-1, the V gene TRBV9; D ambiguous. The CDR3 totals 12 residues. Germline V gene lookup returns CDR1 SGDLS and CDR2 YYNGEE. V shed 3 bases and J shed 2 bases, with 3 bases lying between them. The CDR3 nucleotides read TGTGCCAGCAGCGCCACCTACAATGAGCAGTTCTTC. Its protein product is CASSATYNEQFF.

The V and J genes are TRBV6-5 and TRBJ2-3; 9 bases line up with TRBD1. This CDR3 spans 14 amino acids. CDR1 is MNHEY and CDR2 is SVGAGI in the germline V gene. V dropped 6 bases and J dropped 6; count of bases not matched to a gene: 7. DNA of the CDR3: TGTGCCAGCAGAACAGGGGGCGCAGGGGATACGCAGTATTTT. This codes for CASRTGGAGDTQYF.

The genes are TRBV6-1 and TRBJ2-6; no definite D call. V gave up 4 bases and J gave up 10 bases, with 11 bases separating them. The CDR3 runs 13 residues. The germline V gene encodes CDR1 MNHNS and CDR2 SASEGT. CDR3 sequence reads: CASSVELRNVLTF. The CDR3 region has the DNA TGTGCCAGCAGTGTGGAACTACGGAACGTCCTGACTTTC.